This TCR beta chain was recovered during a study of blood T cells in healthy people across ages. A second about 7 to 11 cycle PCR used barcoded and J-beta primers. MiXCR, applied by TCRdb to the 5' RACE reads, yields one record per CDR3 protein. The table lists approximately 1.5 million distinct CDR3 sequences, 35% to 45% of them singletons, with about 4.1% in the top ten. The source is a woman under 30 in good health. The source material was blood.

CDR3 protein: CSVLGQTTYEQYF. The CDR3 DNA sequence: TGCAGCGTGCTAGGACAGACGACCTACGAGCAGTACTTC. The J gene is TRBJ2-7, the V gene TRBV29-1, with a weak D call TRBD1 (6 bases). This CDR3 has 13 residues. CDR1 SQVTM and CDR2 ANQGSEA come from the germline V gene. Trimming cost V 6 bases and J 2 bases, with 14 bases left between them.